A selection of T cell receptor beta chains follows, all from one sample in a study of monozygotic twins with inflammatory bowel disease. Reanalyzing the 5' RACE reads, TCRdb keeps one entry per CDR3 protein, without DNA. The repertoire table contains some 330,000 distinct CDR3 sequences. The sequenced sample was blood. Every receptor here comes from a human donor with ulcerative colitis or Crohn's disease, or a healthy co-twin of an affected twin (not recorded which). The CDR3 runs from the conserved cysteine through the conserved F or W.

V: TRBV29-1; J: TRBJ2-1; CDR3: CSVVSGGSYNEQFF
V: TRBV18; J: TRBJ2-3; CDR3: CASSPRRQGTDTQYF
V: TRBV6-2/TRBV6-3; J: TRBJ1-5; CDR3: CASSYSPDNQPQHF
V: TRBV6-1; J: TRBJ1-2; CDR3: CASFRGGAAYGYTF
V: TRBV20-1; J: TRBJ2-3; CDR3: CSAQTPFHADTQYF
V: TRBV29-1; J: TRBJ2-2; CDR3: CSARWARNANTGELFF
V: TRBV18; J: TRBJ1-1; CDR3: CASSPPGTGRGNTEAFF
V: TRBV20-1; J: TRBJ2-2; CDR3: CSARDRGQAGASTGELFF
V: TRBV7-9; J: TRBJ1-6; CDR3: CATAASSYNSPLHF
V: TRBV19; J: TRBJ2-1; CDR3: CASSIEGTSGASYNEQFF
V: TRBV28; J: TRBJ1-1; CDR3: CASSVTATMNTEAFF
V: TRBV5-1; J: TRBJ2-3; CDR3: CASSPFTASTDTQYF
V: TRBV20-1; J: TRBJ1-5; CDR3: CSASRPNYQPQHF
V: TRBV28; J: TRBJ2-7; CDR3: CASSLDGGRGLEQYF
V: TRBV7-9; J: TRBJ1-2; CDR3: CASSLPGADSYTF
V: TRBV5-1; J: TRBJ1-1; CDR3: CASKSPGQNTEAFF
V: TRBV11-3; J: TRBJ2-6; CDR3: CASSLGATWGSGANVLTF
V: TRBV12-3/TRBV12-4; J: TRBJ2-1; CDR3: CASSLIDSYNEQFF
V: TRBV20-1; J: TRBJ1-1; CDR3: CSARGYGVGDSFNTEAFF
V: TRBV7-2; J: TRBJ2-3; CDR3: CASSLGQGTDTQYF
V: TRBV12-3/TRBV12-4; J: TRBJ2-5; CDR3: CASSSPYQETQYF
V: TRBV12-3/TRBV12-4; J: TRBJ2-1; CDR3: CASSSSGNYVWVYEQFF
V: TRBV5-1; J: TRBJ1-4; CDR3: CASTWQATNEKLFF
V: TRBV19; J: TRBJ2-7; CDR3: CASSIGGKSYEQYF
V: TRBV6-5; J: TRBJ2-7; CDR3: CASSYSTGEAQVSSYEQYF
V: TRBV6-1; J: TRBJ1-5; CDR3: CASSSSGQNNQPQHF
V: TRBV5-1; J: TRBJ2-5; CDR3: CASSPDRAGETQYF
V: TRBV18; J: TRBJ2-7; CDR3: CASSSGHRGSYEQYF
V: TRBV6-5; J: TRBJ2-1; CDR3: CASSYLGFPSGEQFF
V: TRBV5-1; J: TRBJ1-4; CDR3: CASSGRQGEFEKLFF
V: TRBV7-3; J: TRBJ2-2; CDR3: CASSLGGAAGELFF
V: TRBV5-1; J: TRBJ2-7; CDR3: CASSFQFSTDSSYEQYF
V: TRBV3-1; J: TRBJ1-4; CDR3: CASSLVSANEKLFF
V: TRBV28; J: TRBJ2-7; CDR3: CASSLGGRRGSYEQYF
V: TRBV5-1; J: TRBJ2-7; CDR3: CASSLGMTWGEQYF
V: TRBV6-1; J: TRBJ2-2; CDR3: CATSRTANTGELFF
V: TRBV12-3/TRBV12-4; J: TRBJ2-7; CDR3: CASSRGLHEQYF
V: TRBV20-1; J: TRBJ2-5; CDR3: CSATWWSQETQYF
V: TRBV28; J: TRBJ2-7; CDR3: CASTPTSGKYEQYF
V: TRBV24-1; J: TRBJ2-5; CDR3: CATSDAQIWGRETQYF
V: TRBV9; J: TRBJ2-7; CDR3: CASSSGADLYEQYF
V: TRBV24-1; J: TRBJ1-5; CDR3: CATSLGGGYSNQPQHF
V: TRBV9; J: TRBJ2-7; CDR3: CASSVAFGEQYF
V: TRBV24-1; J: TRBJ2-2; CDR3: CATSDTNRVPGELFF
V: TRBV6-2/TRBV6-3; J: TRBJ1-1; CDR3: CASKRDRGITEAFF
V: TRBV20-1; J: TRBJ2-3; CDR3: CSARQGNPDTQYF
V: TRBV30; J: TRBJ2-1; CDR3: CASETGIYEQFF
V: TRBV21-1; J: TRBJ1-6; CDR3: CASGQGGPDISSYNSPLHF
V: TRBV5-5; J: TRBJ1-1; CDR3: CASSLWQMNTEAFF
V: TRBV12-3/TRBV12-4; J: TRBJ1-2; CDR3: CASTRWEGYGYTF
V: TRBV12-3/TRBV12-4; J: TRBJ1-4; CDR3: CASNRGAHEKLFF